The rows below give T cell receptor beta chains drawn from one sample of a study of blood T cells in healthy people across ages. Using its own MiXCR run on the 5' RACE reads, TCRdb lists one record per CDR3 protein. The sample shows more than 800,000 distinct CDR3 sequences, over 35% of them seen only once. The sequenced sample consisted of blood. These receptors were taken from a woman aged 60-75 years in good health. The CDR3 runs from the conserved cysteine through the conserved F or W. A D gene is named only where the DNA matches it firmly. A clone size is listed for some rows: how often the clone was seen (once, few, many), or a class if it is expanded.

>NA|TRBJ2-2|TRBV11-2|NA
TGTGCCAGCAGCTTAGTTCCGTCCGGGGAGCTGTTTTTT
CASSLVPSGELFF
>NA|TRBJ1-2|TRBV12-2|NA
TGTGCAAGTCGCTCCGGAGGGGGACAGGGAACCTATGGCTACACCTTC
CASRSGGGQGTYGYTF
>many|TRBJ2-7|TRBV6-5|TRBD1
TGTGCCAGCAGTCCCCGGACAGGGGGTCCCTACGAGCAGTACTTC
CASSPRTGGPYEQYF
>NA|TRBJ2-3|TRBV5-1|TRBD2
TGCGCCAGCAGCCACGGGACTAGCAGAAGCACAGATACGCAGTATTTT
CASSHGTSRSTDTQYF
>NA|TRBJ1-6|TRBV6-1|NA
TGTGCCAGCAAGGACAGCTTTTTGGGTTCACCCCTCCACTTT
CASKDSFLGSPLHF
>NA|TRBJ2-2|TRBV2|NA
TGTGCCAGCAGGATGGGTGGCGGGGAGCTGTTTTTT
CASRMGGGELFF
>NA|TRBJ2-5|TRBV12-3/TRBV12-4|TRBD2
TGTGCCAGCAGTCCCAGGCTGACTAGCCAAGTTTTACGCAATCGAGAGACCCAGTACTTC
CASSPRLTSQVLRNRETQYF
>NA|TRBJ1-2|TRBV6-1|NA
TGTGCCAGCAGTGAGCTGGGGCAGGGATCTGGCTACACCTTC
CASSELGQGSGYTF
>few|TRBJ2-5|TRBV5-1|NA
TGCGCCAGCAGCTTGGCGGCCTCAGAGGGAGAGACCCAGTACTTC
CASSLAASEGETQYF
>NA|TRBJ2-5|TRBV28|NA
TGTGCCAGCAGTTCGGGGGTAAGAGAGACCCAGTACTTC
CASSSGVRETQYF
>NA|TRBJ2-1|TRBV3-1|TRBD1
TGTGCCAGCAGCCCCGGGACAGGGGCGAACAATGAGCAGTTCTTC
CASSPGTGANNEQFF
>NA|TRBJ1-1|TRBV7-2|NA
TGTGCCAGCAGTAGTTGGACACCCTCACTAAACACTGAAGCTTTCTTT
CASSSWTPSLNTEAFF
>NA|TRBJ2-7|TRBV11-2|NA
TGTGCCAGCAGCTTAGTACAGAACCCCTACGAGCAGTACTTC
CASSLVQNPYEQYF
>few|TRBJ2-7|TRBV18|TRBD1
TGTGCCAGCTCACAAAGCAGGGGGAAGGACGAGCAGTACTTC
CASSQSRGKDEQYF
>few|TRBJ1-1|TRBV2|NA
TGTGCCAGCAGTGAAGGCCAGCGCTTAGGTAGTTTCTTT
CASSEGQRLGSFF
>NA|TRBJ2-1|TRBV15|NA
TGTGCCACCAGCAGAGATAGCCAGACCCAGTTCTTC
CATSRDSQTQFF
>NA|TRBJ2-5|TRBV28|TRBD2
TGTGCCAGCCTAGCGGTCGATGAGCAGTACTTC
CASLAVDEQYF
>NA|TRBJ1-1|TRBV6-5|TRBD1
TGTGCCAGCACTTCTCAACCATTCGACAGGGTCATGAACACTGAAGCTTTCTTT
CASTSQPFDRVMNTEAFF
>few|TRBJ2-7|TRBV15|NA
TGTGCCACCAGCAGAGACAGGGTAACCTACGAGCAGTACTTC
CATSRDRVTYEQYF
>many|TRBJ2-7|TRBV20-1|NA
TGCAGTGCTAGATCCGGGACTGCCCTCTACGAGCAGTACTTC
CSARSGTALYEQYF
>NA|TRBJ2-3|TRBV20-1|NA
TGCAGTGCTAGTTCAAGCGGCCGGGCAGATACGCAGTATTTT
CSASSSGRADTQYF
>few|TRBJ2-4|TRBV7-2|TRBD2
TGTGCCAGCAGCCCCCATGGGACTAGGGAAAACATTCAGTACTTC
CASSPHGTRENIQYF
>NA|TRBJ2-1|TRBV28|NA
TGTGCCAGCAGTTGGGTTAGTTCGGGCCAGACTAAAGAGTTCTTC
CASSWVSSGQTKEFF
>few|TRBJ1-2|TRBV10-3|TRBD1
TGTGCCATAGGACAGGGGTCCCGCTATGGCTACACCTTC
CAIGQGSRYGYTF
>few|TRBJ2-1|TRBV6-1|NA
TGTGCCAGCAGTGAAGGATTAGGCGCGAGACTGTTCTTC
CASSEGLGARLFF
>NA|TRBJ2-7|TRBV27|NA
TGTGCCAGCAGTCCCCCTTATGGCTACGAGCAGTACTTC
CASSPPYGYEQYF